The rows below give T cell receptor beta chains drawn from one sample of a study of cytomegalovirus exposure and HLA in healthy donors. Only in-frame clones appear in the TCRdb table, and some are missing; sequencing was by immunoSEQ multiplex PCR. The sample consists of approximately 200,000 clones, over 60% of them appearing once. The sample consisted of PBMCs. The receptors here all came from a man aged 25-45 years in good health and CMV-seropositive. CDR3s include the opening cysteine and the closing phenylalanine or tryptophan. D genes are given only for firm matches. Rows give clone size only sometimes, using once, few, many, or a class for an expanded clone.

V: TRBV19; J: TRBJ1-2; D: .; size: .; CDR3: CASTPQGYGYTF; DNA: TGTGCCAGTACCCCACAGGGTTATGGCTACACCTTC
V: TRBV4-2; J: TRBJ2-2; D: TRBD1; size: few; CDR3: CASSPHRGSGSLAAGELFF; DNA: TGTGCCAGCAGCCCACACAGGGGTTCTGGATCCCTCGCGGCCGGGGAGCTGTTTTTT
V: TRBV7-6; J: TRBJ2-5; D: TRBD2; size: .; CDR3: CASSSGSGTSVPETQYF; DNA: TGTGCCAGCAGCTCTGGGTCCGGGACTAGCGTCCCAGAGACCCAGTACTTC
V: TRBV18; J: TRBJ2-7; D: TRBD2; size: .; CDR3: CASSPGGGPSYEQYF; DNA: TGTGCCAGCTCACCGGGGGGAGGGCCCTCCTACGAGCAGTACTTC
V: TRBV28; J: TRBJ2-2; D: .; size: .; CDR3: CASRQGGANTGELFF; DNA: TGTGCCAGCAGGCAGGGTGGGGCAAACACCGGGGAGCTGTTTTTT
V: TRBV19; J: TRBJ2-7; D: TRBD2; size: once; CDR3: CASSRGLGVYEQYF; DNA: TGTGCCAGTAGTCGAGGACTAGGGGTCTACGAGCAGTACTTC
V: TRBV7-2; J: TRBJ1-2; D: .; size: once; CDR3: CASSPGRGGGYGYTF; DNA: TGTGCCAGCAGCCCCGGGCGGGGGGGAGGTTATGGCTACACCTTC
V: TRBV21-1; J: TRBJ2-1; D: .; size: .; CDR3: CASPLRGSPYNEQFF; DNA: TGTGCCAGCCCCCTACGCGGGAGTCCCTACAATGAGCAGTTCTTC
V: TRBV18; J: TRBJ2-7; D: .; size: few; CDR3: CASSPPTGVYEQYF; DNA: TGTGCCAGCTCACCTCCCACGGGGGTGTACGAGCAGTACTTC
V: TRBV18; J: TRBJ1-6; D: TRBD1; size: .; CDR3: CASSLDRGYSPLHF; DNA: TGTGCCAGCTCCTTAGACAGGGGATATTCACCCCTCCACTTT
V: TRBV5-4; J: TRBJ2-7; D: .; size: few; CDR3: CASSPTTGRIGEQYF; DNA: TGTGCCAGCAGCCCGACGACAGGCCGAATCGGCGAGCAGTACTTC
V: TRBV30; J: TRBJ2-3; D: TRBD1; size: few; CDR3: CAWLDRGGADTQYF; DNA: TGTGCCTGGTTGGACAGGGGAGGCGCAGATACGCAGTATTTT
V: TRBV27; J: TRBJ2-7; D: TRBD2; size: few; CDR3: CASSSGRLAGYYEQYF; DNA: TGTGCCAGCAGTTCAGGCCGACTAGCGGGTTACTACGAGCAGTACTTC
V: TRBV10-1; J: TRBJ2-4; D: .; size: .; CDR3: CASSETEGEAKNIQYF; DNA: TGCGCCAGCAGTGAGACTGAGGGGGAGGCCAAAAACATTCAGTACTTC
V: TRBV7-2; J: TRBJ2-5; D: TRBD2; size: .; CDR3: CASSLNLAGETQYF; DNA: TGTGCCAGCAGCTTAAACCTAGCGGGGGAGACCCAGTACTTC
V: TRBV30; J: TRBJ2-1; D: .; size: few; CDR3: CAWSGGGNEQFF; DNA: TGTGCCTGGAGTGGAGGGGGCAATGAGCAGTTCTTC
V: TRBV11-3; J: TRBJ2-1; D: TRBD2; size: .; CDR3: CASSKLAGVYNEQFF; DNA: TGTGCCAGCAGCAAACTAGCGGGAGTATACAATGAGCAGTTCTTC
V: TRBV19; J: TRBJ1-6; D: .; size: .; CDR3: CASSDRLGNSPLHF; DNA: TGTGCCAGTAGCGACAGGCTAGGAAATTCACCCCTCCACTTT
V: TRBV7-9; J: TRBJ2-1; D: TRBD2; size: .; CDR3: CASSPGTSGSYDNEQFF; DNA: TGTGCCAGCAGCCCCGGGACTAGCGGGAGCTATGACAATGAGCAGTTCTTC
V: TRBV28; J: TRBJ1-2; D: TRBD1; size: .; CDR3: CASSYRDSNYGYTF; DNA: TGTGCCAGCAGTTACCGGGACAGTAACTATGGCTACACCTTC
V: TRBV9; J: TRBJ2-3; D: TRBD2; size: .; CDR3: CASSGAGTSGVDTQYF; DNA: TGTGCCAGCAGCGGCGCCGGGACTAGCGGCGTAGATACGCAGTATTTT
V: TRBV4-3; J: TRBJ2-2; D: .; size: once; CDR3: CASSHQGGTGELFF; DNA: TGCGCCAGCAGCCACCAGGGGGGTACCGGGGAGCTGTTTTTT
V: TRBV7-2; J: TRBJ2-7; D: TRBD1; size: few; CDR3: CASSSGQGVYEQYF; DNA: TGTGCCAGCAGCTCCGGACAGGGAGTCTACGAGCAGTACTTC
V: TRBV30; J: TRBJ2-1; D: .; size: once; CDR3: CAWSYGGWNEQFF; DNA: TGTGCCTGGAGTTACGGGGGATGGAATGAGCAGTTCTTC
V: TRBV7-9; J: TRBJ2-2; D: .; size: .; CDR3: CASSLTNGAPGELFF; DNA: TGTGCCAGCAGCTTAACGAATGGGGCCCCCGGGGAGCTGTTTTTT
V: TRBV2; J: TRBJ1-5; D: .; size: .; CDR3: CASGTTGNQPQHF; DNA: TGTGCCAGCGGGACTACGGGCAATCAGCCCCAGCATTTT
V: TRBV7-8; J: TRBJ2-2; D: .; size: .; CDR3: CASSLAGLNTGELFF; DNA: TGTGCCAGCAGCTTAGCCGGACTGAACACCGGGGAGCTGTTTTTT
V: TRBV6-1; J: TRBJ2-4; D: TRBD2; size: .; CDR3: CASSEHVAGGNGGKNIQYF; DNA: TGTGCCAGCAGTGAACATGTAGCGGGGGGAAACGGGGGCAAAAACATTCAGTACTTC
V: TRBV5-4; J: TRBJ1-5; D: .; size: .; CDR3: CASSLGRDQPQHF; DNA: TGTGCCAGCAGCTTGGGCAGGGATCAGCCCCAGCATTTT
V: TRBV4-2; J: TRBJ2-7; D: TRBD1; size: few; CDR3: CASSPGTGTSIREQYF; DNA: TGTGCCAGCAGCCCGGGGACAGGGACCTCGATACGGGAGCAGTACTTC